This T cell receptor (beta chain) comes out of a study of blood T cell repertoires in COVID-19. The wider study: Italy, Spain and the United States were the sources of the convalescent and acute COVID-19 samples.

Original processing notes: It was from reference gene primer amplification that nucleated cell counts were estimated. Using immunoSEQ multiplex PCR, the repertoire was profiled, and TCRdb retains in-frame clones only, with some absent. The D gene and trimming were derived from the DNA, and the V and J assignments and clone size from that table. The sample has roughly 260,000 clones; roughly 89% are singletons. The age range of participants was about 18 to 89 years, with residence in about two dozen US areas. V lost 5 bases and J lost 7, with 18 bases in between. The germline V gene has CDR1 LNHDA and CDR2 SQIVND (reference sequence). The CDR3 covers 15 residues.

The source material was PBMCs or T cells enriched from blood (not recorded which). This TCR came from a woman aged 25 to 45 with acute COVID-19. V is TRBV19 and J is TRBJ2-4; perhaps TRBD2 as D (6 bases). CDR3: CASSDPGAEGNIQYF. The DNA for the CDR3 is TGTGCCAGTAGTGATCCGGGCGCGGAGGGGAACATTCAGTACTTC.